A single sample is the source of the 26 T cell receptor beta chains below, sequenced in a study of vaccination and CD4 T cells after COVID-19. Scientists ran DNA taken from cultured CD4+ T cells through the Oncomine TCR Beta short-read assay for sequencing. TCRdb analysed the PCR reads with MiXCR anew, one entry per CDR3 protein. The sample yields 3,600 or so distinct CDR3 sequences, 17% seen once. Antigens of these TCRs are unknown. The treatment was: approximately 9-day PBMC culture with coronavirus spike peptide pools or control peptides (ViraFEST assay). Material: CD4+ T cells from blood, cultured in vitro. The receptors here all came from a human donor who had recovered from COVID-19.

The rearrangement joins TRBV12-5 to TRBJ2-7; TRBD2 might be the D (6 bases). Germline-derived CDR1 and CDR2 are LGHNT and FRNRAP. CDR3 size: 15 residues. V gave up 5 bases and J gave up 5 bases, with 19 bases separating them. The CDR3 sequence: CASGPPGGIVDEQYF. The CDR3 bases are TGTGCTAGTGGTCCCCCTGGGGGGATCGTCGACGAGCAGTACTTC.

This clonotype was seen more than once but under ten times. The chain links TRBV7-9 to TRBJ1-2, with TRBD1 matching 9 bases. V dropped 5 bases and J dropped 8; count of bases not matched to a gene: 6. The CDR3 contains 13 residues. Per the germline V gene, CDR1 is SEHNR and CDR2 is FQNEAQ (reference sequence). The CDR3 sequence: CASSPQGAVGYTF. DNA for the CDR3: TGTGCCAGCAGCCCACAGGGGGCGGTCGGCTACACCTTC.

By sample share, this clonotype is medium-sized (0.01 to 0.1%). The DNA of the CDR3 is TGTGCCAGCAGTTTATCAGGTTTGGGCGATCAGCCCCAGCATTTT. It translates to CASSLSGLGDQPQHF. J is TRBJ1-5 and V is TRBV27, with no clear D. V lost 0 bases and J 5 bases, leaving 11 bases between the germline ends. CDR1 is MNHEY and CDR2 is SMNVEV in the germline V gene (reference sequence). The CDR3 has 15 amino acids.

This sequence joins TRBV20-1 and TRBJ1-4, with a weak D call TRBD1 (5 bases). The CDR3 is 13 amino acids. Germline values: CDR1 DFQATT, CDR2 SNEGSKA (reference sequence). V lost 5 bases and J 5 bases, leaving 12 bases between the germline ends. Here the CDR3 reads CSAYRRSNEKLFF. The CDR3, as DNA: TGCAGTGCTTACAGGAGGAGCAATGAAAAACTGTTTTTT.

This clonotype was counted only a few times. J is TRBJ2-1 and V is TRBV12-3 or TRBV12-4; D could derive from TRBD1 or TRBD2 (5 bases each). The germline V and J ends were trimmed by 6 bases and 2 bases, with 11 bases remaining between them. The CDR3 is 14 residues long. CDR3 protein: CASRGDGPYNEQFF. The CDR3 region has the DNA TGTGCCAGCAGGGGGGATGGGCCCTACAATGAGCAGTTCTTC.

This clonotype qualifies as medium-sized. This rearrangement joins TRBV10-3 to TRBJ1-1; unclear D gene. Trimming left V 7 bases short and J 8 bases short, with 11 bases between. CDR1 ENHRY and CDR2 SYGVKD come from the germline V gene. The length of the CDR3 is 11 residues. CDR3: CAIMSAGEAFF. Here the CDR3 DNA reads TGTGCCATCATGTCGGCGGGGGAAGCTTTCTTT.

This clonotype ranks as medium-sized. The chain joins TRBV7-3 to TRBJ2-3, with D perhaps matching TRBD1 (6 bases). CDR3 length: 15 residues. Trimming removed 5 bases from V and 2 bases from J, with 14 bases in between. Germline V gene lookup returns CDR1 SGHTA and CDR2 FQGTGA. In DNA form, the CDR3 reads TGTGCCAGCAGCCTCGGGGACACTCACACAGATACGCAGTATTTT. Translation gives CASSLGDTHTDTQYF.

This clonotype was found a few times. CDR3 residues: CASSLGMGTGAYNSPLHF. The CDR3 DNA follows: TGTGCCAGCAGCTTAGGGATGGGGACGGGCGCCTATAATTCACCCCTCCACTTT. The V call is TRBV11-2, the J call TRBJ1-6; D possibly corresponds to TRBD1 (5 bases). Germline CDR1 reads SGHAT; CDR2 reads FQNNGV. V was shortened by 1 base and J by 2 bases, with 15 bases between the two germline ends. The CDR3 has 18 amino acids.

The chain carries TRBV5-1 and TRBJ2-7; 9 bases match TRBD2. The germline gives CDR1 SGHRS, CDR2 YFSETQ. This CDR3 comprises 13 residues. J lost 9 bases, V lost 1 base, and 5 bases had no gene match. CDR3 amino acids: CASSLTRTSAQYF. CDR3 DNA: TGCGCCAGCAGCTTGACCCGGACTAGCGCGCAGTACTTC.

This clonotype was seen a handful of times. This chain connects TRBV11-2 to TRBJ2-3, with TRBD2 as a possible D gene (5 bases). The CDR3 totals 14 residues. Germline V gene data show CDR1 as SGHAT and CDR2 as FQNNGV. V lost 2 bases and J lost 3, with 9 bases in between. CDR3: CASSLHSGTDTQYF. The CDR3, as DNA: TGTGCCAGCAGCTTACATTCGGGGACAGATACGCAGTATTTT.

This clonotype has only a few counts. The chain uses TRBV6-1 and TRBJ1-1; tentatively, D is TRBD1 (6 bases). This CDR3 is 16 amino acids long. The V gene's germline CDR1 is MNHNS and CDR2 SASEGT. V was clipped by 7 bases and J by 0 bases, with 18 bases between them. CDR3 residues: CASTEGGLIMNTEAFF. CDR3 nucleotides: TGTGCCAGCACCGAGGGGGGCTTAATCATGAACACTGAAGCTTTCTTT.

The chain employs TRBV4-1 and TRBJ2-7; D unresolved. The V end was cut by 4 bases, the J end by 2 bases, with 6 bases between. The CDR3 is made up of 12 amino acids. Germline V lookup: CDR1 MGHRA, CDR2 YSYEKL. The CDR3 here is CASSPVTYEQYF. In nucleotides, the CDR3 is TGCGCCAGCAGCCCAGTGACCTACGAGCAGTACTTC.

Judged by abundance, this clonotype is medium-sized. CDR3 sequence reads: CASSYSRNQPQHF. DNA for the CDR3: TGTGCCAGCAGTTACTCCCGAAATCAGCCCCAGCATTTT. V is TRBV6-5 and J is TRBJ1-5; D gene ambiguous. Trimming shortened V by 0 bases and J by 4 bases, and 4 bases separated the two germline ends. Germline CDR1 and CDR2: MNHEY and SVGAGI. This CDR3 contains 13 residues.

The rearrangement links TRBV20-1 to TRBJ2-7; 11 bases are a match to TRBD2. The CDR3 has 12 residues. V lost 7 bases to trimming and J lost 2 bases; unmatched junction nucleotides: 1. Germline V gene sequence: CDR1 DFQATT, CDR2 SNEGSKA (reference sequence). The CDR3 loop is CSGLAGTYEQYF. The DNA for the CDR3 is TGCAGTGGACTAGCGGGGACCTACGAGCAGTACTTC.

This clonotype was observed a handful of times. This chain links TRBV19 with TRBJ1-4; 7 positions match TRBD1. Germline assignment: CDR1 LNHDA and CDR2 SQIVND (reference sequence). Unmatched junction bases numbered 7, after V lost 7 bases and J lost 5 bases. The CDR3 is made up of 14 amino acids. CDR3 sequence: CASKGTAKNEKLFF. For the CDR3, the DNA is TGTGCCAGTAAGGGGACAGCTAAAAATGAAAAACTGTTTTTT.

In this sample, this clonotype is medium-sized. The V gene is TRBV6-1, the J gene TRBJ1-2; 11 positions match TRBD1. With V trimmed by 3 bases and J by 2 bases, 2 bases remained unmatched. CDR1 MNHNS and CDR2 SASEGT come from the germline V gene. The CDR3 runs to 15 residues. The CDR3 DNA reads as TGTGCCAGCAGTGAGGGACAGGGGGTGAACTATGGCTACACCTTC. Translating it yields CASSEGQGVNYGYTF.

The chain carries TRBV6-1 and TRBJ2-5; maybe TRBD2 (5 bases). There are 14 residues in the CDR3. Per germline, CDR1 MNHNS and CDR2 SASEGT. V was clipped by 8 bases and J by 9 bases, with 22 bases between them. The CDR3 sequence: CASWESAAVGAQYF. The CDR3, as DNA: TGTGCCAGCTGGGAGTCAGCGGCGGTTGGAGCCCAGTACTTC.

This clonotype showed up just a few times. V and J are TRBV18 and TRBJ1-1, with D perhaps TRBD1 (5 bases). The germline V and J ends were trimmed by 2 bases and 10 bases, with 17 bases remaining between them. The length of the CDR3 is 14 residues. Germline V gives CDR1 KGHSH, CDR2 LQKENI. The CDR3 bases are TGTGCCAGCTCACCAGCCAGGGCCACAGGAGGAGCTTTCTTT. It is translated as CASSPARATGGAFF.

There are a few counts of this clonotype. The J gene is TRBJ2-3, the V gene TRBV4-1; TRBD1 matches at 7 bases. V dropped 0 bases and J dropped 1; count of bases not matched to a gene: 7. The CDR3 totals 17 residues. In germline, CDR1 is MGHRA, CDR2 YSYEKL. CDR3 residues: CASSQDGTGVRTDTQYF. DNA of the CDR3: TGCGCCAGCAGCCAAGATGGAACAGGGGTCCGCACAGATACGCAGTATTTT.

By sample fraction, this clonotype is medium-sized. This rearrangement joins TRBV20-1 to TRBJ1-5; unclear D gene. The CDR3 has 13 amino acids. Germline CDR1 DFQATT, CDR2 SNEGSKA (reference sequence). V was shortened by 0 bases and J by 5 bases, with 8 bases between the two germline ends. CDR3 bases: TGCAGTGCTAGAGATGCAGGAGATCAGCCCCAGCATTTT. Its protein is CSARDAGDQPQHF.

With respect to this clonotype: One end of the junction fails to match germline, which may point to a read error. This chain links TRBV7-7 with TRBJ2-1; D is perhaps TRBD2 (5 bases). The CDR3 length is 15 residues. Germline V gene sequence: CDR1 SSHAT, CDR2 FNYEAQ (reference sequence). The CDR3 spells CASSLANGQNNEQFF. CDR3 DNA: TGTGCTAGCAGCTTAGCGAACGGTCAAAACAATGAGCAGTTCTTC.

There are a few counts of this clonotype. This chain links TRBV5-5 with TRBJ2-5; D unclear. This CDR3 contains 13 residues. Germline lookup yields CDR1 SGHKS and CDR2 YYEKEE (reference sequence). The V and J ends lost 1 base and 0 bases respectively, with 4 bases between them. The CDR3 nucleotides are TGTGCCAGCAGCTTGATATACCAAGAGACCCAGTACTTC. Its protein product is CASSLIYQETQYF.

This clonotype is deemed medium-sized. J is TRBJ2-5 and V is TRBV7-9; D unclear. V lost 1 base, J lost 5 bases, and 5 bases lay in between. This CDR3 has 12 residues. Germline loops: CDR1 SEHNR, CDR2 FQNEAQ (reference sequence). CDR3 nucleotides: TGTGCCAGCAGCTTAGTGCGGGAGACCCAGTACTTC. It yields the protein CASSLVRETQYF.

This clonotype has a handful of counts. V gene TRBV7-9 combines with J gene TRBJ2-7; no definite D call. Germline loops: CDR1 SEHNR, CDR2 FQNEAQ (reference sequence). The V and J ends lost 1 base and 3 bases respectively, with 4 bases between them. This CDR3 comprises 12 residues. The CDR3 reads CASSLVGYEQYF. CDR3 sequence (DNA): TGTGCCAGCAGCTTAGTCGGCTACGAGCAGTACTTC. Full variable domain (remainder filled in from reference TRBV7-9 and TRBJ2-7): DTGVSQNPRHKITKRGQNVTFRCDPISEHNRLYWYRQTLGQGPEFLTYFQNEAQLEKSRLLSDRFSAERPKGSFSTLEIQRTEQGDSAMYLCASSLVGYEQYFGPGTRLTVT.

The sample holds a few counts of this clonotype. V is TRBV6-4 and J is TRBJ2-2; D is possibly TRBD1 (6 bases). In germline, CDR1 is MRHNA, CDR2 SNTAGT. The CDR3 consists of 14 residues. The V and J ends lost 6 bases and 5 bases respectively, with 13 bases between them. The CDR3 DNA sequence: TGTGCCAGCAGCGGGACACCGGGGACCGGGGAGCTGTTTTTT. Its translation: CASSGTPGTGELFF.

The rearrangement links TRBV6-5 to TRBJ1-2; possibly TRBD1 for D (6 bases). The germline V gene encodes CDR1 MNHEY and CDR2 SVGAGI. This CDR3 comprises 14 residues. With 4 bases removed from V and 0 bases from J, the gap between germline ends came to 9 bases. The CDR3 protein is CASSWTDTNYGYTF. Written as DNA, the CDR3 is TGTGCCAGCAGTTGGACAGATACTAACTATGGCTACACCTTC.